Below are 24 T cell receptor beta chains sequenced from a single sample in a study of blood T cell repertoires in COVID-19. Clones were read by immunoSEQ multiplex PCR, and TCRdb kept only the in-frame ones, dropping some. Among some 430,000 clones listed, 90% were seen once. Sequences were obtained from PBMCs or T cells enriched from blood (not recorded which). These TCRs come from a man aged 18 to 30 who had recovered from COVID-19.

This clone was seen only once. V is TRBV6-5 and J is TRBJ2-1, with D perhaps TRBD2 (5 bases). CDR1 MNHEY and CDR2 SVGAGI come from the germline V gene. The CDR3 loop spans 15 amino acids. CDR3 residues: CGSQTLRDSYNEQFF. For the CDR3, the DNA is TGTGGTAGCCAGACCCTTCGGGACTCCTACAATGAGCAGTTCTTC.

The rearrangement uses TRBV5-1 and TRBJ2-1; D might be TRBD1 (6 bases). CDR3 length: 17 residues. The V end was cut by 0 bases, the J end by 2 bases, with 15 bases between. From germline, CDR1 is SGHRS and CDR2 YFSETQ. DNA for the CDR3: TGCGCCAGCAGCTTGGGCCAGGGGAGCTCAACCTACAATGAGCAGTTCTTC. Translating it yields CASSLGQGSSTYNEQFF.

The J gene is TRBJ1-1, the V gene TRBV7-8; D remains ambiguous. The germline CDR1 and CDR2 sequences are SGHVS and FQNEAQ. This CDR3 is built from 18 residues. Between the trimmed V and J ends, which lost 2 bases and 4 bases, there was a span of 23 bases. The CDR3 coding sequence is TGTGCCAGCAGCTTACCCCGATTTTCGCCAAGAGGAGGCACTGAAGCTTTCTTT. It is translated as CASSLPRFSPRGGTEAFF.

The V call is TRBV6-5, the J call TRBJ1-4, with D maybe TRBD1 (5 bases). CDR1 is MNHEY and CDR2 is SVGAGI in the germline V gene. This CDR3 comprises 13 residues. Trimming pared 5 bases from V and 7 bases from J, leaving 11 bases between. The CDR3 here is CASSPGTREKLFF. The CDR3 nucleotides are TGTGCCAGCAGTCCCGGGACTCGTGAAAAACTGTTTTTT.

This clone came up many times. The gene calls are TRBV3-1 (or the pseudogene TRBV3-2) and TRBJ2-7; 12 nucleotides align to TRBD1. The CDR3 runs 16 residues. CDR1 and CDR2 (germline): LGHDT, YNNKEL (reference sequence). With V trimmed by 4 bases and J by 6 bases, 10 bases remained unmatched. CDR3 sequence reads: CASSRRSGTGGGEQYF. CDR3 in DNA: TGTGCCAGCAGCCGAAGATCCGGGACAGGGGGCGGCGAGCAGTACTTC.

The chain recombines TRBV5-1 with TRBJ1-2; perhaps TRBD1 as D (6 bases). The CDR3 length is 14 residues. The V end lost 4 bases, the J end lost 8 bases, and 18 bases lay between the germline ends. In germline, CDR1 is SGHRS, CDR2 YFSETQ. This CDR3 is CASSVSAGALGYTF. CDR3 DNA sequence: TGCGCCAGCAGCGTGTCGGCAGGGGCTCTCGGCTACACCTTC. The entire variable domain, with the rest obtained from reference TRBV5-1 and TRBJ1-2, is as follows: KAGVTQTPRYLIKTRGQQVTLSCSPISGHRSVSWYQQTPGQGLQFLFEYFSETQRNKGNFPGRFSGRQFSNSRSEMNVSTLELGDSALYLCASSVSAGALGYTFGSGTRLTVV.

This sequence joins TRBV3-1 (or the pseudogene TRBV3-2) and TRBJ2-7; weak D call: TRBD2 (5 bases). The CDR3 length is 17 residues. V was shortened by 4 bases and J by 1 base, with 20 bases between the two germline ends. Germline assignment: CDR1 LGHDT and CDR2 YNNKEL (reference sequence). The CDR3: CASSPVLGGVGSYEQYF. CDR3 sequence (DNA): TGTGCCAGCAGCCCCGTGCTAGGAGGAGTAGGATCCTACGAGCAGTACTTC.

The gene calls are TRBV7-2 and TRBJ1-1; 8 bases are a match to TRBD1. With V trimmed by 2 bases and J by 4 bases, 6 bases remained unmatched. In germline, CDR1 is SGHTA, CDR2 FQGNSA. The CDR3 spans 15 residues. The CDR3 DNA reads TGTGCCAGCAGCTTAAACGGACAGGGTGGCACTGAAGCTTTCTTT. This encodes CASSLNGQGGTEAFF.

V usage is TRBV5-6 and J usage is TRBJ1-2, with 8 bases lining up with TRBD1. V lost 6 bases to trimming and J lost 6 bases; unmatched junction nucleotides: 7. This CDR3 has 13 amino acids. Germline V lookup: CDR1 SGHDT, CDR2 YYEEEE. The CDR3 sequence is CASTKDRVHGYTF. DNA for the CDR3: TGTGCCAGCACCAAGGACAGGGTACATGGCTACACCTTC. Full variable domain (missing parts from reference TRBV5-6 and TRBJ1-2): DAGVTQSPTHLIKTRGQQVTLRCSPKSGHDTVSWYQQALGQGPQFIFQYYEEEERQRGNFPDRFSGHQFPNYSSELNVNALLLGDSALYLCASTKDRVHGYTFGSGTRLTVV.

The chain links TRBV11-2 to TRBJ1-6, with D perhaps TRBD1 (5 bases). Germline V gene sequence: CDR1 SGHAT, CDR2 FQNNGV. Trimming cost V 5 bases and J 7 bases, with 15 bases left between them. The CDR3 covers 15 residues. The chain's CDR3 is CASSVPRARNSPLHF. The CDR3 region has the DNA TGTGCCAGCAGCGTCCCCAGGGCGCGAAATTCACCCCTCCACTTT.

The chain is built from TRBV4-2 and TRBJ2-5; 7 positions agree with TRBD2. Germline V gene data show CDR1 as LGHNA and CDR2 as YNFKEQ. CDR3 size: 13 residues. The junction had 2 bases not matched to a gene; V was cut back by 4 bases and J by 3 bases. The CDR3 sequence is CASSRGGEETQYF. Here the CDR3 DNA reads TGTGCCAGCAGCCGGGGGGGGGAAGAGACCCAGTACTTC.

There are a few counts of this clone. V gene TRBV14 combines with J gene TRBJ2-1, with 9 positions matching TRBD2. Losses at the gene ends were 1 base for V and 0 bases for J; bases not matched to a gene: 1. Germline CDR1 and CDR2: SGHDN and FVKESK. This CDR3 is 16 amino acids long. The CDR3 nucleotides are TGTGCCAGCAGCCAAGTTAGCGGGAGCTCCTACAATGAGCAGTTCTTC. It is translated as CASSQVSGSSYNEQFF.

This clone was detected once. The V gene is TRBV2, the J gene TRBJ1-2, with TRBD1 matching over 7 bases. The CDR3 has 13 amino acids. V lost 6 bases, J lost 4 bases, and 5 bases stayed unmatched. Germline lookup yields CDR1 SNHLY and CDR2 FYNNEI. CDR3 protein: CASRLTGTYGYTF. The CDR3 nucleotides read TGTGCCAGCAGATTGACAGGGACCTATGGCTACACCTTC.

The chain links TRBV5-1 to TRBJ1-2; D not resolved. The CDR3 is made up of 14 amino acids. Trimming cost V 0 bases and J 8 bases, with 14 bases left between them. Per the germline V gene, CDR1 is SGHRS and CDR2 is YFSETQ. CDR3 coding DNA: TGCGCCAGCAGCTTGGGAAGCCCCGAGTCCGGCTACACCTTC. It specifies CASSLGSPESGYTF.

The chain links TRBV30 to TRBJ1-3; unclear D gene. CDR1 and CDR2 from the germline V gene are GTSNPN and SVGIG (reference sequence). This CDR3 comprises 12 residues. Trimming took off 2 bases at V and 4 bases at J, with 6 bases between the two ends. The CDR3 region has the DNA TGTGCCTGGAGTCAGGCGGGAAACACCATATATTTT. Encoded protein: CAWSQAGNTIYF.

This chain uses TRBV15 with TRBJ1-3; D unclear. The germline CDR1 and CDR2 sequences are LNHNV and YYDKDF (reference sequence). Trimming pared 0 bases from V and 4 bases from J, leaving 7 bases between. The CDR3 has 14 amino acids. CDR3 nucleotides: TGTGCCACCAGCAGAGATCAGGTCGGAAACACCATATATTTT. Translation gives CATSRDQVGNTIYF.

The chain links TRBV27 to TRBJ1-2; D remains ambiguous. The CDR3 loop spans 13 amino acids. Germline V gives CDR1 MNHEY, CDR2 SMNVEV (reference sequence). The V end was cut by 5 bases, the J end by 7 bases, with 14 bases between. CDR3 sequence reads: CASSPNGVLGYTF. The CDR3 DNA is TGTGCCAGCAGTCCTAACGGGGTTCTTGGCTACACCTTC.

This sequence joins TRBV5-4 and TRBJ2-5, with 7 bases lining up with TRBD1. This CDR3 spans 15 amino acids. CDR1 and CDR2 (germline): SGHNT, YYREEE (reference sequence). V dropped 4 bases and J dropped 5; count of bases not matched to a gene: 11. Here the CDR3 DNA reads TGTGCCAGCAGCCAACTAGGGGGCCCGCAGGAGACCCAGTACTTC. Its translation: CASSQLGGPQETQYF.

V gene TRBV18 combines with J gene TRBJ1-4, with D unclear. Germline values: CDR1 KGHSH, CDR2 LQKENI. V gave up 4 bases and J gave up 7 bases, with 7 bases separating them. The CDR3 extends over 12 amino acids. CDR3 in amino acids: CASSRLGEKLFF. The CDR3 nucleotides read TGTGCCAGCTCACGGCTAGGTGAAAAACTGTTTTTT.

In its sample, this clone was seen once. The CDR3 loop reads CASSSPPGSSTEAFF. The CDR3 DNA is TGTGCCAGCAGCTCCCCTCCCGGGTCGTCCACTGAAGCTTTCTTT. The gene calls are TRBV11-3 and TRBJ1-1, with D unresolved. With 4 bases removed from V and 4 bases from J, the gap between germline ends came to 16 bases. The germline V gene encodes CDR1 SGHNT and CDR2 YENEEA. This CDR3 spans 15 amino acids.

The genes are TRBV14 and TRBJ1-4; TRBD1 matches 8 bases. CDR3 length: 15 residues. Germline V gene data show CDR1 as SGHDN and CDR2 as FVKESK. V was pared by 2 bases and J by 7 bases, with 6 bases of the junction left unmatched. For the CDR3, the DNA is TGTGCCAGCAGCCAAAACAGGGGGAGTCTTGAAAAACTGTTTTTT. Amino acid sequence: CASSQNRGSLEKLFF.

The rearrangement links TRBV25-1 to TRBJ1-1, with 7 positions matching TRBD1. V shed 2 bases and J 10 bases; nucleotides not matched to a gene: 10. CDR3 length equals 14 residues. CDR1 and CDR2 (germline): MGHDK, SYGVNS. The CDR3 reads CASSEGIEGASAFF. In DNA form, the CDR3 reads TGTGCCAGCAGTGAAGGAATCGAGGGGGCATCAGCTTTCTTT.

This clone came up once. The CDR3 ends on some other residue instead of the conserved phenylalanine or tryptophan, so this is likely a read error. The DNA is omitted, as the CDR3 cannot be located on it reliably, and the CDR3 follows TCRdb's listing. The chain is built from TRBV25-1 and TRBJ1-2; the table's D call TRBD1 went unverified against the DNA. CDR1 MGHDK and CDR2 SYGVNS come from the germline V gene. The CDR3 sequence runs 12 residues, both termini included. CDR3 sequence reads: CATITGTGDLQL.

This chain connects TRBV4-1 to TRBJ1-6, with D unresolved. V gave up 3 bases and J gave up 8 bases, with 5 bases separating them. The CDR3 runs to 12 residues. CDR1 and CDR2 (germline): MGHRA, YSYEKL. Here the CDR3 DNA reads TGCGCCAGCAGCCAGGCCCATTCACCCCTCCACTTT. Translating gives CASSQAHSPLHF.